The 15 T cell receptor beta chains reported below all come from one sample, sequenced in a study of a mutant IDH1 vaccine in newly diagnosed glioma. Time point meaning: week 47, end of study. A 20-mer mutant IDH1 peptide at 300 ug was injected subcutaneously with topical imiquimod. These receptors are not linked to any known antigen. Clones were read by immunoSEQ multiplex PCR, and TCRdb kept only the in-frame ones, dropping some. This sample yields about 94,000 clones, of which roughly 91% are seen a single time; 0.75% to 0.95% belongs to the top ten. The sample was PBMCs, taken from a glioma patient whose treatment included an IDH1 peptide vaccine. These receptor sequences come from a woman aged 50 to 60 with glioma.

This clone was picked up one time. V and J are TRBV5-6 and TRBJ2-3; D is unclear. The CDR3 extends over 14 amino acids. In germline, CDR1 is SGHDT, CDR2 YYEEEE. Trimming left V 0 bases short and J 2 bases short, with 7 bases between. CDR3 protein: CASSLVGYTDTQYF. The CDR3 nucleotides are TGTGCCAGCAGCTTGGTTGGCTACACAGATACGCAGTATTTT.

This rearrangement joins TRBV20-1 to TRBJ2-1; D call uncertain. The germline V and J ends were trimmed by 6 bases and 7 bases, with 10 bases remaining between them. This CDR3 contains 11 residues. The germline CDR1 and CDR2 sequences are DFQATT and SNEGSKA (reference sequence). The CDR3 here is CSAFNLNEQFF. Here the CDR3 DNA reads TGCAGTGCCTTCAATTTGAATGAGCAGTTCTTC.

This chain connects TRBV19 to TRBJ2-2; TRBD2 is a possible D gene (5 bases). Trimming left V 4 bases short and J 9 bases short, with 6 bases between. The germline CDR1 and CDR2 sequences are LNHDA and SQIVND (reference sequence). The CDR3 consists of 11 residues. CDR3 amino acids: CASSTGWELFF. As DNA, the CDR3 is TGTGCCAGTAGTACGGGATGGGAGCTGTTTTTT.

The rearrangement links TRBV7-2 to TRBJ1-3, with 7 nucleotides matching TRBD1. The germline V gene has CDR1 SGHTA and CDR2 FQGNSA. This CDR3 region has 15 residues. V shed 4 bases, J shed 0 bases, and the junction held 3 bases outside the gene matches. Here the CDR3 reads CASSSTGTSGNTIYF. As DNA, the CDR3 is TGTGCCAGCAGCTCGACAGGGACCTCTGGAAACACCATATATTTT.

The genes are TRBV7-8 and TRBJ2-1; TRBD1 is a possible D gene (6 bases). The CDR3 length is 13 residues. The V gene's germline CDR1 is SGHVS and CDR2 FQNEAQ. With 8 bases removed from V and 2 bases from J, the gap between germline ends came to 10 bases. In nucleotides, the CDR3 is TGTGCCAGCGGGACACGACCCTACAATGAGCAGTTCTTC. Encoded protein: CASGTRPYNEQFF. The whole variable domain, remainder taken from reference TRBV7-8 and TRBJ2-1, is GAGVSQSPRYKVAKRGQDVALRCDPISGHVSLFWYQQALGQGPEFLTYFQNEAQLDKSGLPSDRFFAERPEGSVSTLKIQRTQQEDSAVYLCASGTRPYNEQFFGPGTRLTVL.

The V and J genes are TRBV28 and TRBJ1-5; D not resolved. Germline V gene sequence: CDR1 MDHEN, CDR2 SYDVKM. CDR3 size: 12 residues. Deletions cut 8 bases from V and 6 bases from J, with 11 bases between. The CDR3 sequence: CASGENGQPQHF. CDR3 nucleotides: TGTGCCAGCGGGGAGAACGGTCAGCCCCAGCATTTT. Full variable domain (missing parts from reference TRBV28 and TRBJ1-5): DVKVTQSSRYLVKRTGEKVFLECVQDMDHENMFWYRQDPGLGLRLIYFSYDVKMKEKGDIPEGYSVSREKKERFSLILESASTNQTSMYLCASGENGQPQHFGDGTRLSIL.

The DNA for the CDR3 is TGCGCCAGCAGCTCCGGGACAGGGGCCTTAGAACAGTACTTC. Protein sequence: CASSSGTGALEQYF. The V call is TRBV5-1, the J call TRBJ2-7, with TRBD1 matching over 10 bases. This CDR3 is built from 14 residues. Germline-derived CDR1 and CDR2 are SGHRS and YFSETQ. With V trimmed by 3 bases and J by 10 bases, 10 bases remained unmatched.

The chain combines TRBV28 with TRBJ2-1; TRBD2 might be the D (5 bases). V shed 7 bases and J shed 0 bases, with 19 bases lying between them. Looked up from germline, CDR1 is MDHEN and CDR2 is SYDVKM. There are 17 residues in the CDR3. The CDR3 bases are TGTGCCAGCACCTCCGCGGGCTCCACGAGCTCCTACAATGAGCAGTTCTTC. This sequence encodes CASTSAGSTSSYNEQFF.

The rearrangement links TRBV4-1 to TRBJ1-1, with 7 bases aligning to TRBD1. J gave up 1 base and V 3 bases, and 5 bases lay outside the gene matches. The CDR3 is 15 amino acids. Germline lookup yields CDR1 MGHRA and CDR2 YSYEKL. Here the CDR3 DNA reads TGCGCCAGCAGCCACCGGGGACAGACGAACACTGAAGCTTTCTTT. Its protein product is CASSHRGQTNTEAFF.

This rearrangement joins TRBV19 to TRBJ2-5, with D perhaps matching TRBD2 (7 bases). The end of the DNA aligns better with TRBJ2-7, so the J call may be wrong. The germline gives CDR1 LNHDA, CDR2 SQIVND (reference sequence). This CDR3 is 13 amino acids long. The CDR3 protein is CASRGGQGYEQYF. CDR3 nucleotide sequence: TGTGCCAGTAGGGGGGGGCAGGGCTACGAGCAGTACTTC.

The V call is TRBV19, the J call TRBJ1-1; 8 positions agree with TRBD1. The ends lost 5 bases at V and 5 bases at J; junction bases unmatched: 16. Germline V gene sequence: CDR1 LNHDA, CDR2 SQIVND (reference sequence). This CDR3 is 17 amino acids long. The DNA of the CDR3 is TGTGCCAGTAGTGTCGACGGGACAGGTGGATTGGAGACTGAAGCTTTCTTT. Its translation is CASSVDGTGGLETEAFF.

This rearrangement joins TRBV27 to TRBJ1-5; D not certain. The ends were cut back, 7 bases at V and 2 bases at J, with 12 bases in the middle. CDR1 is MNHEY and CDR2 is SMNVEV in the germline V gene (reference sequence). The CDR3 runs 14 residues. CDR3: CASTRLGGNQPQHF. CDR3 nucleotide sequence: TGTGCCAGCACGCGACTTGGGGGCAATCAGCCCCAGCATTTT.

This chain connects TRBV12-5 to TRBJ1-3; 8 bases are shared with TRBD1. Per the germline V gene, CDR1 is LGHNT and CDR2 is FRNRAP. The CDR3 covers 24 residues. V shed 0 bases, J shed 2 bases, and the junction held 27 bases outside the gene matches. CDR3 sequence (DNA): TGTGCTAGTGGTTTGGTACAGTCAGGGGGCCTATACAGGTCTGGTTGGGCTGCTGGAAACACCATATATTTT. This gives the protein CASGLVQSGGLYRSGWAAGNTIYF.

The rearrangement links TRBV28 to TRBJ2-7; maybe TRBD1 (5 bases). Looked up from germline, CDR1 is MDHEN and CDR2 is SYDVKM. The CDR3 covers 13 residues. Trimming took 6 bases from V and 0 from J, leaving 9 bases between them. CDR3 nucleotides: TGTGCCAGCAGCTTAGACAGCTCCTACGAGCAGTACTTC. As protein: CASSLDSSYEQYF.

The chain uses TRBV5-8 and TRBJ2-7; 8 bases are a match to TRBD1. V dropped 4 bases and J dropped 1; count of bases not matched to a gene: 4. This CDR3 spans 14 amino acids. The germline V gene encodes CDR1 SGHTS and CDR2 YDEGEE. CDR3 coding DNA: TGTGCCAGCAGCCGGACAGGGTTTTCCTACGAGCAGTACTTC. Translated, it gives CASSRTGFSYEQYF.